The following is a TCR beta chain sequence with its context. This clone's antigen is unknown. No qualities accompany the bases; no much larger clone lies one base away. In the paper's terms, the time point label means: pretreatment tumor sample. A total of about 31 patients with locally advanced or metastatic urothelial carcinoma, treated at Memorial Sloan Kettering on a trial protocol, made up the cohort. Every piece of tumor tissue used for sequencing was obtained prior to atezolizumab dosing. The Qiagen DNeasy Blood extraction kit was used to purify genomic DNA from total PBMCs and from tumor samples. This sample is drawn from a study of PD-L1 blockade in urothelial cancer (dated 2017 in TCRdb). Looking at the study overall: All patients started therapy around 2014 and received atezolizumab 1,200 mg intravenously every 3 weeks. Durable clinical benefit was achieved by nine patients and was not achieved by 20 patients. Five patients were left out of tumor TCR analyses because tumors from two patients failed quality control and three patients had no tumor available. Durable clinical benefit was defined as progression-free survival longer than 6 months, and TCR features were also tested against progression-free and overall survival. Pretreatment tumor samples, along with matched peripheral blood serially collected before and after atezolizumab treatment, were subjected to TCR sequencing. Somatic, immune and clinical correlates of response to PD-L1 blockade with atezolizumab in urothelial cancer were the focus of an exploratory multi-omic analysis. An ECOG performance status of 0 or 1 was recorded for the patients, and 0 to 3 prior chemotherapy regimens had been received by the patients. Pretreatment blood TCR-seq was available for about 30 patients, at least one posttreatment blood collection was obtained for 24 patients, and tumor TCR-seq was available for 24 patients. Whole exome sequencing and RNA sequencing of pretreatment tumors were performed alongside TCR sequencing in the same patients. From tumor samples, the median yield was approximately 1,400 T cells and 1,100 or so unique TCRs, with median clonality of approximately 0.096 and T cell proportion of almost 0.1. About 90% of the roughly 29 patients were identified as males with urothelial cancer of bladder origin, and a prior smoking history was reported by 18 of 29 patients.

The investigation overall reported the following: Tumor samples were FFPE, not collected immediately before treatment, and only one sample per patient was used, possibly missing heterogeneity. Because of the small sample size (n ≈ 27) and the many exploratory analyses performed, the results are intended to be regarded as hypothesis-generating. A higher proportion of tumor-infiltrating T lymphocytes was found in patients with durable benefit (n of about 26, Mann-Whitney p = 0.047). Among patients with durable benefit, tumor-associated TCR clones showed greater expansion in peripheral blood 3 weeks after treatment started (n = 22, p = 0.022).

Each PCR received spiked-in synthetic TCR analog templates so that absolute template abundance could be estimated from read counts. For FFPE tumors, housekeeping genes were amplified and quantified so that usable DNA could be estimated and T cell fraction could be computed. TCRbeta CDR3 regions were amplified from genomic DNA with bias-controlled V and J gene primers using the immunoSEQ assay. Sequencing of rearranged TCRbeta segments was done at approximately 20X coverage. The published analysis was carried out like this. Sequencing errors were corrected by clustering, and CDR3s were annotated against IMGT so that V, D and J genes could be assigned. Downstream analyses used only productive TCRbeta rearrangements, leaving out any out-of-frame or stop-codon sequences. Clonality was computed as one minus Shannon entropy normalized by the log of the number of unique productive sequences. Clones differing between time points or between blood and tumor were identified by Fisher's exact test with Benjamini-Hochberg correction at adjusted p below 0.01. Entries here come from immuneACCESS through TCRdb and include only in-frame sequences with V and J called. Some clones fail to appear in such tables; in the studies checked, an unresolved V gene covers under half of the shortfall, and the cause of the remainder is unknown. V and J calls and clone size follow that table, whereas D and trimming were derived from the DNA. Recorded for this sample are about 35,000 clones; roughly a third of them occurred a single time. The ten most abundant clones make up 8.5% to 10% of the sample.

V sheds 7 bases and J sheds 2 bases, leaving 15 bases between their ends. From the cysteine through the phenylalanine, the CDR3 covers 15 amino acids. Of all the DNA, just the CDR3 is kept, 45 bases in frame from base 1. The TCR sequence derives from a man aged 55 to 70 with urothelial cancer. The sample was tumor tissue, taken before atezolizumab (anti-PD-L1) treatment. The V and J segments used are TRBV6-7 and TRBJ1-3, with the D gene not confidently named. TRBV6-7 is an open reading frame, and its role is uncertain. The CDR3 reads as follows: CASKNVLGTGNTIYF. The nucleotide sequence reads TGTGCCAGCAAAAACGTACTTGGGACTGGAAACACCATATATTTT.